This passage covers 9 T cell receptor beta chains from one sample sequenced in a study of T cells in tuberculosis (dated by TCRdb to between 2018 and 2020). Library construction relied on the immunoSEQ multiplex PCR assay. The immuneACCESS repertoire file appears here via TCRdb, limited to in-frame rearrangements. These files lack a portion of the clones; in checked studies, under half of the deficit traces to unresolved V genes, and the cause of the others is not known. The table for this sample lists approximately 59,000 clones; roughly 88% of them were counted only once. The biggest ten clones account for 20% to 25% of the sample. PBMC were thawed, rested overnight, stained with GMM-loaded CD1B tetramer, a Live/Dead dye and anti-CD3, and then sorted on a FACS Aria II. C32 glucose monomycolate purified from Rhodococcus equi was loaded onto CD1B tetramers. Sequenced material: CD1b-GMM tetramer-negative cells sorted from PBMCs. Taken with the paper, the label for cell subset or site translates to: T cells not binding CD1B-GMM tetramer, sorted from same donor. These receptors were collected from an adult woman with latent tuberculosis.

The rearrangement joins TRBV30 to TRBJ2-3, with D tentatively TRBD1 (6 bases). The V end lost 2 bases, the J end lost 2 bases, and 8 bases lay between the germline ends. The CDR3 consists of 13 residues. Germline V lookup: CDR1 GTSNPN, CDR2 SVGIG (reference sequence). CDR3: CAWSRGTTDTQYF. The CDR3 DNA reads as TGTGCCTGGAGTAGGGGGACCACAGATACGCAGTATTTT.

The gene calls are TRBV28 and TRBJ2-7, with 10 bases matching TRBD2. The length of the CDR3 is 16 residues. The junction had 4 bases not matched to a gene; V was cut back by 2 bases and J by 0 bases. Germline values: CDR1 MDHEN, CDR2 SYDVKM. The CDR3 bases are TGTGCCAGCAGTTTACCGGGACTAGCGAGCTCCTACGAGCAGTACTTC. It codes for CASSLPGLASSYEQYF. The full variable domain, its missing parts supplied by reference TRBV28 and TRBJ2-7, is DVKVTQSSRYLVKRTGEKVFLECVQDMDHENMFWYRQDPGLGLRLIYFSYDVKMKEKGDIPEGYSVSREKKERFSLILESASTNQTSMYLCASSLPGLASSYEQYFGPGTRLTVT.

The chain employs TRBV19 and TRBJ2-3; a weak D match, TRBD1 (6 bases). The CDR3 loop spans 13 amino acids. Germline V gene data show CDR1 as LNHDA and CDR2 as SQIVND (reference sequence). Trimming removed 6 bases at V and 1 base at J, with 8 bases between. CDR3 amino acids: CASRTGGTDTQYF. CDR3 bases: TGTGCCAGTAGGACAGGCGGCACAGATACGCAGTATTTT.

This chain joins TRBV9 and TRBJ2-3; 10 positions match TRBD1. V was pared by 4 bases and J by 3 bases, with 2 bases of the junction left unmatched. There are 14 residues in the CDR3. Germline V gives CDR1 SGDLS, CDR2 YYNGEE. This chain's CDR3 is CASSRGQGTDTQYF. In nucleotides, the CDR3 is TGTGCCAGCAGCCGGGGACAGGGGACAGATACGCAGTATTTT.

This clone was counted a few times. This chain links TRBV6-6 with TRBJ2-7; the match to TRBD2 covers 10 bases. Germline V gives CDR1 MNHNY, CDR2 SVGAGI (reference sequence). Trimming took 8 bases from V and 2 from J; bases not matched to a gene: 6. The CDR3 is 14 residues long. The CDR3 loop reads CASGSSGGAYEQYF. CDR3 nucleotides: TGTGCCAGCGGATCTAGCGGGGGAGCCTACGAGCAGTACTTC.

The chain links TRBV27 to TRBJ1-5; no firm D call. The V end was cut by 3 bases, the J end by 6 bases, with 9 bases between. This CDR3 region has 13 residues. The germline V gene encodes CDR1 MNHEY and CDR2 SMNVEV (reference sequence). CDR3 sequence reads: CASSFRESQPQHF. Written as DNA, the CDR3 is TGTGCCAGCAGTTTTAGGGAGAGTCAGCCCCAGCATTTT.

This chain connects TRBV10-3 to TRBJ2-3, with a weak D call TRBD1 (6 bases). V was trimmed by 11 bases and J by 2 bases, leaving 17 bases between them. The CDR3 runs 14 residues. The V gene's germline CDR1 is ENHRY and CDR2 SYGVKD. CDR3 amino acids: CASMGWGLTDTQYF. CDR3 in DNA: TGTGCCTCTATGGGTTGGGGGCTCACAGATACGCAGTATTTT.

The chain is built from TRBV7-3 and TRBJ2-1; 7 bases are shared with TRBD1. V lost 5 bases and J lost 0; bases outside the gene matches: 7. CDR1 is SGHTA, CDR2 FQGTGA, per germline. The CDR3 has 16 residues. The CDR3 protein is CASSRGQRSSYNEQFF. The CDR3 DNA sequence: TGTGCCAGCAGCAGGGGACAGAGGAGCTCCTACAATGAGCAGTTCTTC. Full variable domain (outside the CDR3, taken from reference TRBV7-3 and TRBJ2-1): GAGVSQTPSNKVTEKGKYVELRCDPISGHTALYWYRQSLGQGPEFLIYFQGTGAADDSGLPNDRFFAVRPEGSVSTLKIQRTERGDSAVYLCASSRGQRSSYNEQFFGPGTRLTVL.

The rearrangement links TRBV19 to TRBJ2-1, with 8 bases lining up with TRBD2. CDR3 length: 15 residues. The germline gives CDR1 LNHDA, CDR2 SQIVND (reference sequence). V trimming: 6 bases; J trimming: 4 bases; junction bases outside the gene matches: 8. The CDR3 here is CASSNGGGRYNEQFF. CDR3 nucleotide sequence: TGTGCCAGTAGCAATGGCGGGGGGCGGTACAATGAGCAGTTCTTC.